One and the same sample provided the 24 T cell receptor beta chains below, sequenced in a study of blood T cell repertoires in COVID-19. The protocol was immunoSEQ multiplex PCR, while the TCRdb copy is restricted to in-frame clones and leaves out a portion. Here the sample spans under 200,000 clones, roughly 73% being singletons. Sequencing was done on a sample of peripheral blood. The receptor source for this set is a man aged 65 to 85 with acute or convalescent COVID-19.

The chain joins TRBV7-2 to TRBJ2-5; TRBD2 agrees at 7 bases. Germline values: CDR1 SGHTA, CDR2 FQGNSA. The CDR3 totals 15 residues. V trimming: 2 bases; J trimming: 1 base; junction bases outside the gene matches: 4. CDR3 DNA: TGTGCCAGCAGCTTATGGGGGGGGGTCCAAGAGACCCAGTACTTC. It encodes CASSLWGGVQETQYF.

The chain employs TRBV15 and TRBJ2-7, with D possibly being TRBD1 (6 bases). CDR1 is LNHNV and CDR2 is YYDKDF in the germline V gene (reference sequence). The CDR3 is 13 amino acids. The V end was cut by 3 bases, the J end by 5 bases, with 11 bases between. CDR3 residues: CATSRDSEDEQYF. The DNA of the CDR3 is TGTGCCACCAGCAGGGACAGTGAGGACGAGCAGTACTTC.

This chain connects TRBV6-1 to TRBJ2-5; no firm D call. This CDR3 contains 14 residues. Germline V lookup: CDR1 MNHNS, CDR2 SASEGT. Trimming pared 1 base from V and 2 bases from J, leaving 8 bases between. CDR3 region: CASSEVPVQETQYF. In DNA, the CDR3 is TGTGCCAGCAGTGAAGTGCCAGTTCAAGAGACCCAGTACTTC.

This chain uses TRBV28 with TRBJ2-6; 8 bases match TRBD1. This CDR3 contains 17 residues. Germline V lookup: CDR1 MDHEN, CDR2 SYDVKM. V lost 3 bases and J lost 0; bases outside the gene matches: 4. CDR3 bases: TGTGCCAGCAGTTTGGGACAGGCGAGCTCTGGGGCCAACGTCCTGACTTTC. It yields the protein CASSLGQASSGANVLTF.

This CDR3 is CASSLEQGANQPQHF. DNA of the CDR3: TGTGCCAGCTCACTGGAGCAGGGGGCGAATCAGCCCCAGCATTTT. This chain joins TRBV18 and TRBJ1-5; 8 nucleotides line up with TRBD1. The trim removed 4 bases at V and 4 bases at J, leaving 6 bases unmatched. CDR1 is KGHSH, CDR2 LQKENI, per germline. CDR3 length equals 15 residues. The full variable domain, rest sourced from reference TRBV18 and TRBJ1-5, is NAGVMQNPRHLVRRRGQEARLRCSPMKGHSHVYWYRQLPEEGLKFMVYLQKENIIDESGMPKERFSAEFPKEGPSILRIQQVVRGDSAAYFCASSLEQGANQPQHFGDGTRLSIL.

The V call is TRBV5-1, the J call TRBJ1-2; 9 bases agree with TRBD1. CDR3 length: 15 amino acids. V lost 0 bases and J lost 5; bases outside the gene matches: 5. Germline V CDR1 and CDR2: SGHRS, YFSETQ. CDR3 protein: CASSLDGQGRYGYTF. For the CDR3, the DNA is TGCGCCAGCAGCTTGGACGGACAGGGGAGGTATGGCTACACCTTC.

Here the CDR3 DNA reads TGTGCCAGCAGCTTAGGGATCCCGGGACAGGGGGGTGAAAAACTGTTTTTT. Translated, it gives CASSLGIPGQGGEKLFF. The gene calls are TRBV7-8 and TRBJ1-4; 11 positions match TRBD1. CDR1 is SGHVS and CDR2 is FQNEAQ in the germline V gene. The CDR3 has 17 amino acids. Trimming at V came to 1 base and at J to 7 bases, leaving 8 bases not matched to a gene.

As DNA, the CDR3 is TGTGCCAGCAGCTTAGCAGGGACAGGGGGAGGATCACCCCTCCACTTT. It codes for CASSLAGTGGGSPLHF. This chain connects TRBV7-2 to TRBJ1-6; 11 nucleotides align to TRBD1. The CDR3 has 16 amino acids. J gave up 10 bases and V 0 bases, and 5 bases lay outside the gene matches. Germline CDR1 and CDR2: SGHTA and FQGNSA.

The rearrangement uses TRBV9 and TRBJ1-1; 7 nucleotides line up with TRBD1. The CDR3 totals 16 residues. Per the germline V gene, CDR1 is SGDLS and CDR2 is YYNGEE. Losses at the gene ends were 1 base for V and 1 base for J; bases not matched to a gene: 7. CDR3 in amino acids: CASSVSPTGPNTEAFF. CDR3 sequence (DNA): TGTGCCAGCAGCGTATCGCCGACAGGGCCGAACACTGAAGCTTTCTTT.

J is TRBJ2-5 and V is TRBV19; TRBD1 aligns across 7 bases. Trimming removed 7 bases from V and 4 bases from J; junction bases left unmatched: 6. The germline gives CDR1 LNHDA, CDR2 SQIVND (reference sequence). The CDR3 has 13 amino acids. The CDR3 region has the DNA TGTGCCAGTACCACGACAGGGCTAGAGACCCAGTACTTC. It specifies CASTTTGLETQYF. The complete variable domain, with remaining parts taken from reference TRBV19 and TRBJ2-5, reads DGGITQSPKYLFRKEGQNVTLSCEQNLNHDAMYWYRQDPGQGLRLIYYSQIVNDFQKGDIAEGYSVSREKKESFPLTVTSAQKNPTAFYLCASTTTGLETQYFGPGTRLLVL.

The V and J genes are TRBV5-1 and TRBJ1-4; D remains unclear. The CDR3 runs 15 residues. The V end lost 0 bases, the J end lost 0 bases, and 6 bases lay between the germline ends. CDR1 SGHRS and CDR2 YFSETQ come from the germline V gene. The CDR3 nucleotides read TGCGCCAGCAGCTTGGTGCCGGCAACTAATGAAAAACTGTTTTTT. Protein: CASSLVPATNEKLFF.

The chain joins TRBV4-3 to TRBJ1-1, with D maybe TRBD1 (5 bases). The CDR3 spans 15 residues. V lost 0 bases, J lost 1 base, and 9 bases lay in between. Per germline, CDR1 LGHNA and CDR2 YSLEER. The CDR3 sequence is CASSQDSRGNTEAFF. As DNA, the CDR3 is TGCGCCAGCAGCCAAGATTCTAGGGGGAACACTGAAGCTTTCTTT.

This chain connects TRBV18 to TRBJ2-3, with TRBD1 identical over 10 bases. Germline V lookup: CDR1 KGHSH, CDR2 LQKENI. The CDR3 spans 16 residues. J lost 2 bases, V lost 2 bases, and 4 bases had no gene match. Written as DNA, the CDR3 is TGTGCCAGCTCACCATTCGGGACAGGGGTCACAGATACGCAGTATTTT. It yields the protein CASSPFGTGVTDTQYF.

This clone was counted once. V is TRBV5-5 and J is TRBJ1-2; D gene unclear. CDR1 and CDR2 (germline): SGHKS, YYEKEE (reference sequence). Trimming took off 0 bases at V and 4 bases at J, with 10 bases between the two ends. This CDR3 spans 14 amino acids. In DNA, the CDR3 is TGTGCCAGCAGCTTGGGTCCATTGGCCTATGGCTACACCTTC. As protein: CASSLGPLAYGYTF.

The chain joins TRBV6-2 or TRBV6-3 to TRBJ2-7; 11 nucleotides line up with TRBD2. V lost 2 bases, J lost 1 base, and 10 bases stayed unmatched. Germline CDR1 MNHEY, CDR2 SVGEGT. The CDR3 runs 18 residues. The CDR3 nucleotides read TGTGCCAGCAGTTACGTCGGGACTAGCGGCTGGGCGTCCTACGAGCAGTACTTC. Its translation is CASSYVGTSGWASYEQYF.

The rearrangement joins TRBV27 to TRBJ2-7; the D gene is possibly TRBD1 (6 bases). Germline values: CDR1 MNHEY, CDR2 SMNVEV (reference sequence). This CDR3 has 14 amino acids. V dropped 5 bases and J dropped 2 bases, with 13 bases sitting between them. The CDR3 coding sequence is TGTGCCAGCAGTCCGTCAGGGGCCCCCTACGAGCAGTACTTC. Encoded protein: CASSPSGAPYEQYF.

The DNA for the CDR3 is TGTGCCAGTAGGCTCCCCGGACAGCCGAACACTGAAGCTTTCTTT. Translated: CASRLPGQPNTEAFF. The rearrangement joins TRBV19 to TRBJ1-1, with D possibly matching TRBD1 (6 bases). CDR1 and CDR2 (germline): LNHDA, SQIVND (reference sequence). V lost 6 bases, J lost 1 base, and 15 bases lay in between. The CDR3 has 15 residues.

V is TRBV2 and J is TRBJ1-5; TRBD1 agrees at 8 bases. Germline V gene data show CDR1 as SNHLY and CDR2 as FYNNEI. The CDR3 has 14 amino acids. The junction had 6 bases not matched to a gene; V was cut back by 7 bases and J by 4 bases. The DNA for the CDR3 is TGTGCCAGCAAAGGACAGGGCGGAAATCAGCCCCAGCATTTT. Residues: CASKGQGGNQPQHF.

This clone showed up just a few times. V is TRBV4-1 and J is TRBJ2-4; 11 bases line up with TRBD1. Trimming removed 6 bases from V and 2 bases from J; junction bases left unmatched: 6. Germline V lookup: CDR1 MGHRA, CDR2 YSYEKL. This CDR3 is built from 16 residues. This CDR3 is CASSPGTGGTKNIQYF. For the CDR3, the DNA is TGCGCCAGCAGTCCTGGGACAGGGGGAACCAAAAACATTCAGTACTTC.

The rearrangement uses TRBV27 and TRBJ2-3, with a weak D call TRBD2 (6 bases). This CDR3 is built from 14 residues. V lost 4 bases and J 6 bases, leaving 14 bases between the germline ends. The germline V gene has CDR1 MNHEY and CDR2 SMNVEV (reference sequence). CDR3 nucleotides: TGTGCCAGCAGTTGGACTAAATCGGTGGATACGCAGTATTTT. It specifies CASSWTKSVDTQYF.

V usage is TRBV28 and J usage is TRBJ1-1; TRBD1 is a possible D gene (5 bases). V was trimmed by 4 bases and J by 1 base, leaving 13 bases between them. Germline V gives CDR1 MDHEN, CDR2 SYDVKM. The CDR3 has 15 residues. The CDR3 protein is CASSSRGTANTEAFF. The DNA of the CDR3 is TGTGCCAGCAGTTCCCGGGGGACGGCGAACACTGAAGCTTTCTTT.

This clone was recorded only once. This rearrangement joins TRBV5-1 to TRBJ2-5; D possibly corresponds to TRBD2 (6 bases). Trimming took off 0 bases at V and 5 bases at J, with 11 bases between the two ends. The CDR3 consists of 14 residues. Germline-derived CDR1 and CDR2 are SGHRS and YFSETQ. The CDR3 nucleotides are TGCGCCAGCAGCTTGGTCGGGGGTTACGAGACCCAGTACTTC. This gives the protein CASSLVGGYETQYF. Together with reference TRBV5-1 and TRBJ2-5, the CDR3 gives the full variable domain: KAGVTQTPRYLIKTRGQQVTLSCSPISGHRSVSWYQQTPGQGLQFLFEYFSETQRNKGNFPGRFSGRQFSNSRSEMNVSTLELGDSALYLCASSLVGGYETQYFGPGTRLLVL.

CDR3 in DNA: TGTGCCACCAGCGGAAACCCGAGGGCGTTCTACAATGAGCAGTTCTTC. It encodes CATSGNPRAFYNEQFF. This sequence joins TRBV15 and TRBJ2-1; TRBD2 might be the D (5 bases). Germline loops: CDR1 LNHNV, CDR2 YYDKDF (reference sequence). V lost 5 bases and J lost 3, with 17 bases in between. This CDR3 region has 16 residues.

V gene TRBV6-1 combines with J gene TRBJ2-2; TRBD2 matches 9 bases. There are 17 residues in the CDR3. Trimming at V came to 4 bases and at J to 2 bases, leaving 8 bases not matched to a gene. CDR1 is MNHNS and CDR2 is SASEGT in the germline V gene. The CDR3 loop is CASSAGGLAHNTGELFF. CDR3 DNA: TGTGCCAGCAGTGCAGGGGGACTAGCTCATAACACCGGGGAGCTGTTTTTT.